This T cell receptor beta chain was profiled in a study of tumor and adjacent non-tumor tissue in lung cancer. Whole-study context: About 4.17 million productive TCRbeta reads were obtained per sample on average. Study observations and caveats: Higher tumor TCR diversity was associated with shorter survival. Top 100 clones took a larger repertoire share in normal lung. Significantly higher TCR diversity was found in tumor than normal lung.

TCRbeta libraries were built with three rounds of nested PCR, modified from ARM-PCR. TCRdb redid the calling of the multiplex PCR reads with MiXCR, one entry per CDR3 protein. Of some 97,000 distinct CDR3 sequences in the sample, 60% to 80% were seen once. Concerning this clonotype itself: Antigen specificity is unknown. The junction does not match germline at one end; this may be a read error.

No cell sorting was done before RNA was extracted from the tissue. Distant lung tissue was collected more than 3 cm away from the tumor edge. Sequences were obtained from distant non-tumor lung tissue. This sequence originates from a man in his thirties or forties with non-small cell lung cancer.

Here the CDR3 DNA reads TGTGCCAACAGTTTTAAAGGGGCAGGTGATCAGCCCCAGCATTTT. Amino acids: CANSFKGAGDQPQHF. The V call is TRBV6-6, the J call TRBJ1-5; a possible D gene is TRBD1 (5 bases). The germline gives CDR1 MNHNY, CDR2 SVGAGI (reference sequence). The CDR3 runs 15 residues.